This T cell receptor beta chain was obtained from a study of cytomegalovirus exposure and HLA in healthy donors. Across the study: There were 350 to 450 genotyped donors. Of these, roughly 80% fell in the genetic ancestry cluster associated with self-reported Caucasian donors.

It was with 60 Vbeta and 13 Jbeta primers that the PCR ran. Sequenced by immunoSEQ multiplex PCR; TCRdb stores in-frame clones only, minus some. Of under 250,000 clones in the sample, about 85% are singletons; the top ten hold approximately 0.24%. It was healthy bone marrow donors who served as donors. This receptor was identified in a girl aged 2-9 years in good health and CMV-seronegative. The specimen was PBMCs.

The CDR3 bases are TGTGCCAGCAGCTTAGATATAGAGTGGGAGACCCAGTACTTC. Translation gives CASSLDIEWETQYF. The chain employs TRBV11-2 and TRBJ2-5; D not resolved. Germline values: CDR1 SGHAT, CDR2 FQNNGV. Between the trimmed V and J ends, which lost 0 bases and 5 bases, there was a span of 10 bases. The CDR3 runs to 14 residues.